One and the same sample provided the 16 T cell receptor beta chains below, sequenced in a study of cytomegalovirus exposure and HLA in healthy donors. The PCR ran on 60 Vbeta and 13 Jbeta primers. The data were produced by immunoSEQ multiplex PCR, yet TCRdb's version contains in-frame clones alone and is incomplete. The table lists around 50,000 clones, around 52% of them singletons. The sequencing sample was made of PBMCs. The receptors derive from a human donor in good health.

Only a few counts were recorded for this clone. This sequence joins TRBV6-5 and TRBJ1-2; tentatively, D is TRBD1 (5 bases). The germline V gene has CDR1 MNHEY and CDR2 SVGAGI. Trimming stripped 10 bases from V and 4 bases from J, with 16 bases between. This CDR3 is built from 13 residues. The CDR3 here is CATRVQATYGYTF. The CDR3 DNA reads as TGTGCCACCAGGGTGCAGGCAACCTATGGCTACACCTTC.

Only a few counts were recorded for this clone. This sequence joins TRBV12-5 and TRBJ2-2; D is perhaps TRBD2 (6 bases). The CDR3 extends over 12 amino acids. The germline gives CDR1 LGHNT, CDR2 FRNRAP. V was cut by 5 bases and J by 7 bases, with 8 bases left in between. The CDR3 is CASGRDFGELFF. CDR3 nucleotide sequence: TGTGCTAGTGGTCGGGACTTCGGGGAGCTGTTTTTT.

The V gene is TRBV7-8, the J gene TRBJ1-1; 7 bases agree with TRBD1. CDR3 length equals 13 residues. Germline V gene lookup returns CDR1 SGHVS and CDR2 FQNEAQ. The V segment lost 8 bases and the J segment 1 base; nucleotides outside the gene matches: 4. CDR3 sequence: CASHRGQNTEAFF. In DNA form, the CDR3 reads TGTGCCAGCCATAGGGGGCAGAACACTGAAGCTTTCTTT.

The V call is TRBV19, the J call TRBJ2-3; 10 bases align to TRBD2. With 6 bases clipped from V and 2 bases from J, the junction kept 8 bases outside the gene matches. Germline CDR1 is LNHDA and CDR2 is SQIVND (reference sequence). The length of the CDR3 is 16 residues. The CDR3, as DNA: TGTGCCAGTAGAGTCCTAGCGGGAGCCCTCACAGATACGCAGTATTTT. Amino acids: CASRVLAGALTDTQYF.

DNA for the CDR3: TGCGCCAGCAGCCAAGGCCCCAGGGGAACCTACGAGCAGTACTTC. Translation: CASSQGPRGTYEQYF. The gene calls are TRBV4-1 and TRBJ2-7, with a tentative D call TRBD1 (6 bases). CDR1 is MGHRA, CDR2 YSYEKL, per germline. Trimming pared 1 base from V and 2 bases from J, leaving 12 bases between. This CDR3 is 15 amino acids long.

This chain links TRBV6-5 with TRBJ1-2; the D gene is possibly TRBD1 (6 bases). The V gene lost 5 bases and the J gene lost 6 bases, with 13 bases spanning the gap. This CDR3 has 13 amino acids. CDR1 is MNHEY and CDR2 is SVGAGI in the germline V gene. For the CDR3, the DNA is TGTGCCAGCAGTGGCCGGGCAGGGGATGGCTACACCTTC. The encoded protein is CASSGRAGDGYTF.

The chain uses TRBV28 and TRBJ1-1, with 8 bases matching TRBD1. From germline, CDR1 is MDHEN and CDR2 SYDVKM. The CDR3 spans 17 residues. J lost 0 bases, V lost 5 bases, and 11 bases had no gene match. Here the CDR3 DNA reads TGTGCCAGCAGTCAGATCGGACAGGGAATAATGAACACTGAAGCTTTCTTT. Its translation is CASSQIGQGIMNTEAFF.

The chain joins TRBV5-1 to TRBJ2-5, with 7 bases that match TRBD2. In germline, CDR1 is SGHRS, CDR2 YFSETQ. This CDR3 contains 15 residues. With 0 bases clipped from V and 3 bases from J, the junction kept 5 bases outside the gene matches. The CDR3: CASSLDWGGKETQYF. For the CDR3, the DNA is TGCGCCAGCAGCTTGGACTGGGGGGGTAAAGAGACCCAGTACTTC.

The gene calls are TRBV6-5 and TRBJ1-2; a weak D match, TRBD1 (5 bases). The CDR3 has 13 amino acids. The germline V gene has CDR1 MNHEY and CDR2 SVGAGI. V was cut by 6 bases and J by 2 bases, with 10 bases left in between. In DNA form, the CDR3 reads TGTGCCAGCAGAAACCCAGGGAACTATGGCTACACCTTC. Its translation is CASRNPGNYGYTF.

V usage is TRBV7-2 and J usage is TRBJ2-1, with D perhaps matching TRBD1 (6 bases). Trimming left V 2 bases short and J 6 bases short, with 8 bases between. CDR3 length: 13 residues. Germline values: CDR1 SGHTA, CDR2 FQGNSA. CDR3 coding DNA: TGTGCCAGCAGCTTAACAGGGATCAATGAGCAGTTCTTC. This gives the protein CASSLTGINEQFF.

This clone was seen only a few times. The chain employs TRBV11-2 and TRBJ1-4, with D perhaps matching TRBD1 (5 bases). The CDR3 consists of 15 residues. Germline CDR1 SGHAT, CDR2 FQNNGV. The ends were cut back, 3 bases at V and 1 base at J, with 9 bases in the middle. CDR3 DNA: TGTGCCAGCAGCTTTCCAGGGATAACTAATGAAAAACTGTTTTTT. This codes for CASSFPGITNEKLFF.

This chain connects TRBV19 to TRBJ1-2, with a tentative D call TRBD1 (6 bases). The CDR3 is 14 residues long. V was shortened by 1 base and J by 2 bases, with 8 bases between the two germline ends. CDR1 LNHDA and CDR2 SQIVND come from the germline V gene (reference sequence). The chain's CDR3 is CASSIGTENYGYTF. CDR3 bases: TGTGCCAGTAGTATAGGGACAGAAAACTATGGCTACACCTTC.

V gene TRBV5-6 combines with J gene TRBJ2-1, with TRBD2 identical over 10 bases. The germline gives CDR1 SGHDT, CDR2 YYEEEE. The V and J ends lost 2 bases and 14 bases, in that order; junction bases with no gene match: 10. The CDR3 covers 14 residues. This chain's CDR3 is CASSFQRGGRNKFF. DNA for the CDR3: TGTGCCAGCAGCTTCCAGCGGGGGGGCCGTAATAAGTTCTTC.

This clone was detected only a few times. This sequence joins TRBV6-6 and TRBJ2-5, with TRBD2 as a possible D gene (6 bases). Deletions cut 0 bases from V and 4 bases from J, with 12 bases between. This CDR3 has 15 amino acids. CDR1 and CDR2 (germline): MNHNY, SVGAGI (reference sequence). DNA for the CDR3: TGTGCCAGCAGTTACTCGATAAGGGGAGGAGAGACCCAGTACTTC. It yields the protein CASSYSIRGGETQYF.

The chain joins TRBV4-3 to TRBJ1-5, with D perhaps TRBD1 (6 bases). Germline CDR1 is LGHNA and CDR2 is YSLEER. The CDR3 contains 14 residues. V was pared by 3 bases and J by 1 base, with 7 bases between. This CDR3 is CASSQDSSNQPQHF. CDR3 coding DNA: TGCGCCAGCAGCCAGGACAGCAGCAATCAGCCCCAGCATTTT.

As concerns this clone: The same CDR3 also results from other DNA sequences found in this sample. The chain has TRBV6-5 and TRBJ1-5; D is uncertain. The CDR3 loop spans 12 amino acids. Germline lookup yields CDR1 MNHEY and CDR2 SVGAGI. Between the trimmed V and J ends, which lost 2 bases and 6 bases, there was a span of 5 bases. The CDR3 reads CASSYPSQPQHF. For the CDR3, the DNA is TGTGCCAGCAGTTACCCTAGTCAGCCCCAGCATTTT.